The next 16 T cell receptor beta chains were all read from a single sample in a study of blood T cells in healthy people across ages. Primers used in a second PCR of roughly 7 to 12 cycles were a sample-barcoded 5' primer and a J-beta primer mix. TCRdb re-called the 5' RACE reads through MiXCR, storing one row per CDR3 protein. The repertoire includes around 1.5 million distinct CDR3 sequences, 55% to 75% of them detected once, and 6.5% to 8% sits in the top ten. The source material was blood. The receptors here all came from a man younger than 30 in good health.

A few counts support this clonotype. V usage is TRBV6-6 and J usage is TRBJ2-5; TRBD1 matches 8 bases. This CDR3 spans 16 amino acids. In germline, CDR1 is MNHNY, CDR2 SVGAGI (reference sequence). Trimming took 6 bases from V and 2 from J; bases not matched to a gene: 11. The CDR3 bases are TGTGCCAGCAGCCTAACCGAGGGACAGGCACAAGAGACCCAGTACTTC. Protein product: CASSLTEGQAQETQYF.

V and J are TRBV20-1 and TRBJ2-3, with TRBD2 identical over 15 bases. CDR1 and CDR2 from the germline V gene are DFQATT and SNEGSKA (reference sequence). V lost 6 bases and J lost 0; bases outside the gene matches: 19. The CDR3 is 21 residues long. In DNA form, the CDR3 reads TGCAGTGCCGATGGGCACTACGGACTAGCGGGGGGGGCGAAGAGCACAGATACGCAGTATTTT. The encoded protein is CSADGHYGLAGGAKSTDTQYF.

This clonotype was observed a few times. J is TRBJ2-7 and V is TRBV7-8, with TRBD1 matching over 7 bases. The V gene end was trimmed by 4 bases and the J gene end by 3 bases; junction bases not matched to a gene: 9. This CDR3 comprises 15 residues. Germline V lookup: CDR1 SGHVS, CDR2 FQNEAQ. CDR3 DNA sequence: TGTGCCAGCAGCTCCGGTGGAACAGGGGTCTACGAGCAGTACTTC. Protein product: CASSSGGTGVYEQYF.

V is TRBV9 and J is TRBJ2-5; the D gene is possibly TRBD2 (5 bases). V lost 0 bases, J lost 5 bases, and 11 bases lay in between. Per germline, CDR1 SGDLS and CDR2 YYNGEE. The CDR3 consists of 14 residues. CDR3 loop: CASSVGVAWETQYF. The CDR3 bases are TGTGCCAGCAGCGTAGGGGTAGCGTGGGAGACCCAGTACTTC.

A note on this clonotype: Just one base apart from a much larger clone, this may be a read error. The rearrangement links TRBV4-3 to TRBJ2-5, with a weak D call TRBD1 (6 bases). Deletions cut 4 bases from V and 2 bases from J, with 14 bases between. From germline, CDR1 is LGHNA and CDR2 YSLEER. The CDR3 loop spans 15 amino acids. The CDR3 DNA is TGCGCCAGCAGCCGATCACAGGGACCTCAAGAGACCCAGTACTTC. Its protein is CASSRSQGPQETQYF.

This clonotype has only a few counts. The CDR3 here is CSVRGTGRRAYEQYF. CDR3 in DNA: TGCAGCGTTCGAGGGACAGGGCGACGGGCCTACGAGCAGTACTTC. J is TRBJ2-7 and V is TRBV29-1; TRBD1 agrees at 9 bases. V was pared by 5 bases and J by 2 bases, with 10 bases of the junction left unmatched. This CDR3 region has 15 residues. The germline CDR1 and CDR2 sequences are SQVTM and ANQGSEA.

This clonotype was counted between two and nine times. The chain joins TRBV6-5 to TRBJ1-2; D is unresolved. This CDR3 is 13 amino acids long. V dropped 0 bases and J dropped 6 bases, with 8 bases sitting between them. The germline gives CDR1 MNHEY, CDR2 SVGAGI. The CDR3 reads CASSYSIPDGYTF. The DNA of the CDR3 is TGTGCCAGCAGTTACTCGATCCCCGATGGCTACACCTTC.

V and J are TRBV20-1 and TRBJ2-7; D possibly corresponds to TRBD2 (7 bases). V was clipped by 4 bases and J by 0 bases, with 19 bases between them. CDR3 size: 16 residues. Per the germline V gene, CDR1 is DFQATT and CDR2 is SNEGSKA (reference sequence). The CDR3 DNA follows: TGCAGTGCTACTCCACCCGACAGGACTAGCTCCTACGAGCAGTACTTC. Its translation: CSATPPDRTSSYEQYF.

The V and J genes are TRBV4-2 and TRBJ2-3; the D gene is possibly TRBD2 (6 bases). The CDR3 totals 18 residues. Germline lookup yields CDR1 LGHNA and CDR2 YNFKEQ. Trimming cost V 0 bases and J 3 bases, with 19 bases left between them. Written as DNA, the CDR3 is TGTGCCAGCAGCCAAGAACTCGTTGACGGGGGTATTACAGATACGCAGTATTTT. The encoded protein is CASSQELVDGGITDTQYF.

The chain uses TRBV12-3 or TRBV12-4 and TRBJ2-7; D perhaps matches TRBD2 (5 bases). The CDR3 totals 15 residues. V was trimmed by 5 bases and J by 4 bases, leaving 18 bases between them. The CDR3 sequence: CASSPRGNNLYEQYF. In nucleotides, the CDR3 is TGTGCCAGCAGTCCCCGAGGGAACAATCTATACGAGCAGTACTTC.

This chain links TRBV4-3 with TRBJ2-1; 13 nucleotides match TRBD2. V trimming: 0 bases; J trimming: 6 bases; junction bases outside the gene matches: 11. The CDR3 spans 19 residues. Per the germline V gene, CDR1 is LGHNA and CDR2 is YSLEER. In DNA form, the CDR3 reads TGCGCCAGCAGCCAAGAGACTAGCGGGGGGCTAAATTGGGCCAATGAGCAGTTCTTC. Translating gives CASSQETSGGLNWANEQFF.

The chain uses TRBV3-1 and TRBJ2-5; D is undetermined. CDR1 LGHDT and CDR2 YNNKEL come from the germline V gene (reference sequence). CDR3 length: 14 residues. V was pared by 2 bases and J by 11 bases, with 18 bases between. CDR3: CASSQRNTYNEQYF. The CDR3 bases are TGTGCCAGCAGCCAACGGAACACATACAATGAGCAGTACTTC.

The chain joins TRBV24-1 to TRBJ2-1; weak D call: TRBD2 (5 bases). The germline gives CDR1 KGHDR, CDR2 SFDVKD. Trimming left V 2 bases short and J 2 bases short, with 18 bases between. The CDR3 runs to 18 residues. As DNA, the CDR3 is TGTGCCACCAGTGATTACACACTGACTACCGCCACCTACAATGAGCAGTTCTTC. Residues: CATSDYTLTTATYNEQFF.

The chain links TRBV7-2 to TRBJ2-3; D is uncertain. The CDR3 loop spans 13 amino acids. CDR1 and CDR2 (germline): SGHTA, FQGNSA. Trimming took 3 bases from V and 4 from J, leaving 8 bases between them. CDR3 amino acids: CASSLSWADTQYF. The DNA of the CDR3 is TGTGCCAGCAGCTTGAGTTGGGCAGATACGCAGTATTTT.

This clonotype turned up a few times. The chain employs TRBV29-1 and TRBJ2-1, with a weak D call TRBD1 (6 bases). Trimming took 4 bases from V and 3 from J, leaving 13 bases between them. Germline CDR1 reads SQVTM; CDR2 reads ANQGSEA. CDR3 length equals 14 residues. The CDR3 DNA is TGCAGCGTTGGCCGACAGGTCGGCTACAATGAGCAGTTCTTC. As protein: CSVGRQVGYNEQFF.

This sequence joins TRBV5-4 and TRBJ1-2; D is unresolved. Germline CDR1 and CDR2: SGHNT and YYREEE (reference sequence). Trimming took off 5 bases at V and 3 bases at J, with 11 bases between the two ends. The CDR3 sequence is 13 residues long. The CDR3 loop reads CASSGSLDYGYTF. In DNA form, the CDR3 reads TGTGCCAGCAGTGGCAGCCTAGACTATGGCTACACCTTC.